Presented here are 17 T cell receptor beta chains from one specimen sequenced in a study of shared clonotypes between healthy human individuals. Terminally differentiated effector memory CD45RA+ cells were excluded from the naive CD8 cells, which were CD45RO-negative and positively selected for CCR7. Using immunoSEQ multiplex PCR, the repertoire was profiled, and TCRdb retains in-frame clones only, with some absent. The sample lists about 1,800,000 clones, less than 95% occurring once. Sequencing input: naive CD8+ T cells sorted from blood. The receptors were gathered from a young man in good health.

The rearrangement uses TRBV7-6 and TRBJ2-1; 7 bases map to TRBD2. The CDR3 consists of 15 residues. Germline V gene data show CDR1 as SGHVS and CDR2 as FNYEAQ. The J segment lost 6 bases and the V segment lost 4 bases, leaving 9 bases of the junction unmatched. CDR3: CASSYERDGTNEQFF. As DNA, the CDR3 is TGTGCCAGCAGCTACGAGCGGGATGGGACCAATGAGCAGTTCTTC.

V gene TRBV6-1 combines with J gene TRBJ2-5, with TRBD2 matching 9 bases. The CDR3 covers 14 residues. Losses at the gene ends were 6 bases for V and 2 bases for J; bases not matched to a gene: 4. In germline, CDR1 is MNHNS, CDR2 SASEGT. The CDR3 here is CASSLGLAQETQYF. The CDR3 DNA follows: TGTGCCAGCAGCTTGGGACTAGCACAAGAGACCCAGTACTTC.

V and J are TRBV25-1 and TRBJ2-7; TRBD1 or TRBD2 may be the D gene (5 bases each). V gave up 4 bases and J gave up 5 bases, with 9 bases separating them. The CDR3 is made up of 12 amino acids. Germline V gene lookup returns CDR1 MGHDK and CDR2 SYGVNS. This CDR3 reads CASSGGTDEQYF. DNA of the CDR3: TGTGCCAGCAGTGGGGGGACCGACGAGCAGTACTTC.

The CDR3 DNA follows: TGTGCCTGGAGTCGGGACAGTCTCCCACACGAGCAGTACTTC. Its translation is CAWSRDSLPHEQYF. The rearrangement joins TRBV30 to TRBJ2-7; 7 bases are a match to TRBD1. Germline V gene lookup returns CDR1 GTSNPN and CDR2 SVGIG (reference sequence). The CDR3 totals 14 residues. V was pared by 2 bases and J by 5 bases, with 9 bases of the junction left unmatched.

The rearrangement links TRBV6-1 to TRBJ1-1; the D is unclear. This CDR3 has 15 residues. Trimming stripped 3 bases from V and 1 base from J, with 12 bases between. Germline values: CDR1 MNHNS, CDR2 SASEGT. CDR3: CASSDRRKKNTEAFF. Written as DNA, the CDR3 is TGTGCCAGCAGTGACCGCAGGAAGAAGAACACTGAAGCTTTCTTT.

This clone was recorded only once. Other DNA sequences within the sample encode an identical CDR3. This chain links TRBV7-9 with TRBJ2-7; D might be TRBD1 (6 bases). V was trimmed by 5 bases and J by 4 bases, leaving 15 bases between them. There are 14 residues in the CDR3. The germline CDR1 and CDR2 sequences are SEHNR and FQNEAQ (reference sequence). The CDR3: CASSQQGLGYEQYF. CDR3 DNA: TGTGCCAGCAGCCAACAGGGTCTCGGGTACGAGCAGTACTTC. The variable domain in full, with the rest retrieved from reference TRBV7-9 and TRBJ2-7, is DTGVSQNPRHKITKRGQNVTFRCDPISEHNRLYWYRQTLGQGPEFLTYFQNEAQLEKSRLLSDRFSAERPKGSFSTLEIQRTEQGDSAMYLCASSQQGLGYEQYFGPGTRLTVT.

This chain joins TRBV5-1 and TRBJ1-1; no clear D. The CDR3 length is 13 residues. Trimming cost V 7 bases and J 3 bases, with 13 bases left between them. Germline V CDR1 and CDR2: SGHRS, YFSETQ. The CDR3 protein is CASREGGDTEAFF. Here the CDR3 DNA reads TGCGCCAGCCGAGAAGGCGGGGACACTGAAGCTTTCTTT.

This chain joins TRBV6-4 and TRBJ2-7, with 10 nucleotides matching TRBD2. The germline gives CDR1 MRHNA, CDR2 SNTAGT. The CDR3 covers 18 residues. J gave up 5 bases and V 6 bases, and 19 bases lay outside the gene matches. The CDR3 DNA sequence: TGTGCCAGCAGCTTCCACCGAAGCTTCCCTAGCGGGGGAAACGAGCAGTACTTC. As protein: CASSFHRSFPSGGNEQYF.

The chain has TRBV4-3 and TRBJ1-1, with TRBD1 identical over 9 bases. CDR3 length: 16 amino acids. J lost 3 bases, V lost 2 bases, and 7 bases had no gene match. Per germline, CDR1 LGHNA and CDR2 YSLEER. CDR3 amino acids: CASSQIQGAGHTEAFF. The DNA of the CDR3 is TGCGCCAGCAGCCAAATACAGGGGGCAGGGCACACTGAAGCTTTCTTT.

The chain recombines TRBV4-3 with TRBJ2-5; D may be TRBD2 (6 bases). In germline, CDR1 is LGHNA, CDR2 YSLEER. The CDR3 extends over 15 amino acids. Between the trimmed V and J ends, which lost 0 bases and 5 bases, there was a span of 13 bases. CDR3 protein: CASSQEAGYLETQYF. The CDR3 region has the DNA TGCGCCAGCAGCCAAGAGGCGGGGTACTTGGAGACCCAGTACTTC.

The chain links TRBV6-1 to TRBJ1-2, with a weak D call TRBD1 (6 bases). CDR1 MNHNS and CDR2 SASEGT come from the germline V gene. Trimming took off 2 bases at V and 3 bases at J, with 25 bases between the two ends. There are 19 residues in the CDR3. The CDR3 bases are TGTGCCAGCAGTGAAATTTGGTCGCTGCGGGCAGGGGCCGACTATGGCTACACCTTC. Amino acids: CASSEIWSLRAGADYGYTF.

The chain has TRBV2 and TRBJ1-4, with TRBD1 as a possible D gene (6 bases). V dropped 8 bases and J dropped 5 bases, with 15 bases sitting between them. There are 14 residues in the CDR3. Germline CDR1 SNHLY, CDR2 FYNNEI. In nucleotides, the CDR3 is TGTGCCAGCTCCTCGACAGGTGAAAATGAAAAACTGTTTTTT. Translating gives CASSSTGENEKLFF.

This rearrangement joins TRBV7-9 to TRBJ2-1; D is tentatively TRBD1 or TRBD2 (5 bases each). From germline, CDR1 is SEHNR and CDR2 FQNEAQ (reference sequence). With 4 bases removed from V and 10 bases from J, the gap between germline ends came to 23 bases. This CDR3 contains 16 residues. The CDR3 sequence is CASSSPPGPAPLEQFF. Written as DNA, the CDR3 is TGTGCCAGCAGCTCCCCGCCGGGACCCGCGCCATTGGAGCAGTTCTTC. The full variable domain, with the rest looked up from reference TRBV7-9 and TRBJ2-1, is DTGVSQNPRHKITKRGQNVTFRCDPISEHNRLYWYRQTLGQGPEFLTYFQNEAQLEKSRLLSDRFSAERPKGSFSTLEIQRTEQGDSAMYLCASSSPPGPAPLEQFFGPGTRLTVL.

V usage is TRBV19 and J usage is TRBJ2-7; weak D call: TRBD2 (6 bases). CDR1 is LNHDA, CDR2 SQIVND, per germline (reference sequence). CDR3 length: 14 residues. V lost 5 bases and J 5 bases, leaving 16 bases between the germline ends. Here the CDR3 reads CASSFWRDTHEQYF. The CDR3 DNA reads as TGTGCCAGTAGTTTCTGGCGGGATACCCACGAGCAGTACTTC.

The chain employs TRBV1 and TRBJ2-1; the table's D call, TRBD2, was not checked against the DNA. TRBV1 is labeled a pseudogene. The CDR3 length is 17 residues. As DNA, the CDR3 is TGCACCAGCAGCCAGGGGGGGGCGGGCTACAAATACAATGAGCAGTTCTTC. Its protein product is CTSSQGGAGYKYNEQFF.

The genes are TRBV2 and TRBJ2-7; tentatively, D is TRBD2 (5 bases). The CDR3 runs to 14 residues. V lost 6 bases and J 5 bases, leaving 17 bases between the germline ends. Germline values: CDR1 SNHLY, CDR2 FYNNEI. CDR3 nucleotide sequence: TGTGCCAGCAGCCCCGTGGGCGGGCCAAACGAGCAGTACTTC. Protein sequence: CASSPVGGPNEQYF.

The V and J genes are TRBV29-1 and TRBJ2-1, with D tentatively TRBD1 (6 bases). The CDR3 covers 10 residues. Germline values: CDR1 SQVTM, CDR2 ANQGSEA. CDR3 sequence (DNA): TGCACCGCCACAGGGAATGAGCAGTTCTTC. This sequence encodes CTATGNEQFF.